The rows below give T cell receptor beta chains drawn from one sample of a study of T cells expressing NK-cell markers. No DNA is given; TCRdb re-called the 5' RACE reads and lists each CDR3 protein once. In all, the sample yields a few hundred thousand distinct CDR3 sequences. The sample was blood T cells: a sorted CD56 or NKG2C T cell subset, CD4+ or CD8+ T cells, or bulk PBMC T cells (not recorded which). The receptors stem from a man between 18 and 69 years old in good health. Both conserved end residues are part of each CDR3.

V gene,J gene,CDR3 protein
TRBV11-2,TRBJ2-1,CASSLVRNNEQFF
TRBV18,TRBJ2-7,CASSQQLAGGTYEQYF
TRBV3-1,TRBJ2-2,CASSQETTRLAGELFF
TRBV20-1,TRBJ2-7,CSARTGGLYEQYF
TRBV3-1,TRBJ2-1,CASSQATLEQFF
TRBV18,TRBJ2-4,CASSPPAGNIQYF
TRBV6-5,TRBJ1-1,CASTRQGVAFF
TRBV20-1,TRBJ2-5,CSARSLGGELEETQYF
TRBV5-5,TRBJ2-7,CASSLEESNFYEQYF
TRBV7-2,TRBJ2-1,CASSVRTGGRNEQFF
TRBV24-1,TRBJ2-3,CATSVGGAGDTQYF
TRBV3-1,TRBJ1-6,CASSHHQGSSPLHF
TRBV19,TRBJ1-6,CATQKDQTGSSPLHF
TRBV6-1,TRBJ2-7,CASSGSGGSSSTYEQYF
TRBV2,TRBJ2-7,CASGAGRLSYEQYF
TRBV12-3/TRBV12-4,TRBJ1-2,CASSFKGGGYTF
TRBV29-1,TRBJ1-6,CSARAGFDNSPLHF
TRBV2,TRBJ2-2,CASSRTGGVSGTGELFF
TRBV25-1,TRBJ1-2,CASSSQGGNGYTF
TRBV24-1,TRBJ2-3,CATSDPLGQGVAIRDTQYF
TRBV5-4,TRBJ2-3,CASSLGVGDRDADTQYF
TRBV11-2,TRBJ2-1,CASSLHTSGEQFF
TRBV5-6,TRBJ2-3,CASSPPYGTDTQYF
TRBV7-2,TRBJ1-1,CASSLATGAARPGFF
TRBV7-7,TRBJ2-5,CASSFGAGGFQETQYF
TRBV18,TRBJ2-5,CASSRPDRGLGETQYF